This T cell receptor beta chain was captured by sequencing in a study of blood T cell repertoires in COVID-19. Background on the study: Donors in the United States, Italy and Spain gave samples during acute or convalescent COVID-19.

The data were produced by immunoSEQ multiplex PCR, yet TCRdb's version contains in-frame clones alone and is incomplete. Counted here are 200,000 to 250,000 clones, under 90% occurring once; the ten biggest clones make up 5% to 6.5%. CDR1 is SGHAT and CDR2 is FQNNGV in the germline V gene. The CDR3 extends over 18 amino acids. V gave up 3 bases and J gave up 7 bases; unmatched junction bases: 20. This clone was seen just once. The sequence came from a man older than 75 with acute or convalescent COVID-19. The V and J genes are TRBV11-2 and TRBJ2-5; 7 bases line up with TRBD1. Source material: peripheral blood. The CDR3 here is CASSFAGLTGFGVGTQYF. DNA of the CDR3: TGTGCCAGCAGCTTCGCCGGACTGACAGGGTTTGGGGTGGGGACCCAGTACTTC.